The 24 T cell receptor beta chains below come from one sample, sequenced in a study of T cells after yellow fever vaccination. Via MiXCR, TCRdb re-called the 5' RACE reads, giving one row per CDR3 protein. The table includes hundreds of thousands of distinct CDR3 sequences, around 10% detected once. The input for sequencing was CD4+ T cells sorted from PBMCs, taken 5 days after the yellow fever booster vaccination. The receptor set was obtained from a man between 18 and 29 years old who received the YFV17D yellow fever vaccine.

This clonotype occurred a few times. This chain links TRBV6-6 with TRBJ2-1; TRBD1 aligns across 10 bases. CDR1 and CDR2 from the germline V gene are MNHNY and SVGAGI (reference sequence). Germline trimming cut 7 bases from V and 3 bases from J; bases unmatched to any gene: 6. The CDR3 has 15 amino acids. CDR3 nucleotide sequence: TGTGCCAGCAACCCCGGGACAGGGGTCTACAATGAGCAGTTCTTC. This gives the protein CASNPGTGVYNEQFF.

As concerns this clonotype: The germline gene is not matched at one end of the junction; a read error may be the cause. The CDR3: CASSEAGRSGELIF. The CDR3 bases are TGTGCCAGCAGCGAGGCGGGGAGGTCCGGGGAGCTGATTTTT. The J gene is TRBJ2-2, the V gene TRBV9, with D possibly matching TRBD2 (6 bases). Germline lookup yields CDR1 SGDLS and CDR2 YYNGEE. This CDR3 has 14 residues.

This clonotype was seen repeatedly, ten times or more. J is TRBJ2-7 and V is TRBV12-3 or TRBV12-4; TRBD1 agrees at 7 bases. This CDR3 spans 13 amino acids. The V and J ends lost 5 bases and 9 bases, in that order; junction bases with no gene match: 10. CDR3 protein: CASSPQDRLGQYF. The CDR3 DNA sequence: TGTGCCAGCAGTCCCCAGGACAGGCTGGGGCAGTACTTC.

This clonotype came up a few times. This chain uses TRBV29-1 with TRBJ2-1, with D unresolved. The CDR3 contains 14 residues. Germline lookup yields CDR1 SQVTM and CDR2 ANQGSEA. Trimming left V 5 bases short and J 6 bases short, with 17 bases between. DNA for the CDR3: TGCAGCGTTACTCCCCTGGCCGTGGGCAATGAGCAGTTCTTC. Its protein product is CSVTPLAVGNEQFF.

V gene TRBV6-6 combines with J gene TRBJ1-6; 8 nucleotides align to TRBD1. Trimming took 6 bases from V and 7 from J; bases not matched to a gene: 5. The CDR3 totals 14 residues. The germline gives CDR1 MNHNY, CDR2 SVGAGI (reference sequence). The CDR3, as DNA: TGTGCCAGCAGGCCGACAGGGGACAATTCACCCCTCCACTTT. Translated, it gives CASRPTGDNSPLHF.

The chain combines TRBV19 with TRBJ2-3; TRBD1 or TRBD2 may be the D gene (5 bases each). The germline V gene has CDR1 LNHDA and CDR2 SQIVND (reference sequence). With 6 bases removed from V and 2 bases from J, the gap between germline ends came to 21 bases. CDR3 length equals 17 residues. The CDR3 here is CASRHRGASRNTDTQYF. The CDR3 DNA reads TGTGCCAGTAGACACCGAGGGGCCAGCCGGAACACAGATACGCAGTATTTT.

This clonotype was observed at least ten times. The chain couples TRBV7-8 to TRBJ2-6; D is unclear. In germline, CDR1 is SGHVS, CDR2 FQNEAQ. CDR3 length equals 17 residues. The V end was cut by 1 base, the J end by 0 bases, with 10 bases between. The CDR3 DNA reads TGTGCCAGCAGCTTAGGGGTCCCCAGCTCTGGGGCCAACGTCCTGACTTTC. Encoded protein: CASSLGVPSSGANVLTF. The full variable domain, with the rest looked up from reference TRBV7-8 and TRBJ2-6, is GAGVSQSPRYKVAKRGQDVALRCDPISGHVSLFWYQQALGQGPEFLTYFQNEAQLDKSGLPSDRFFAERPEGSVSTLKIQRTQQEDSAVYLCASSLGVPSSGANVLTFGAGSRLTVL.

This clonotype was picked up many times. The V call is TRBV10-3, the J call TRBJ2-3; no definite D call. Deletions cut 2 bases from V and 8 bases from J, with 17 bases between. This CDR3 spans 15 amino acids. Germline CDR1 is ENHRY and CDR2 is SYGVKD. CDR3 nucleotides: TGTGCCATCAGTGAGGACCCTAGGGCCGGCGGTACGCAGTATTTT. As protein: CAISEDPRAGGTQYF.

The rearrangement uses TRBV5-1 and TRBJ2-7; 11 bases agree with TRBD1. Germline V lookup: CDR1 SGHRS, CDR2 YFSETQ. The V and J ends lost 4 bases and 5 bases, in that order; junction bases with no gene match: 5. The CDR3 has 14 residues. DNA of the CDR3: TGCGCCAGCAGCCCGGACAGGGGGCAAGACGAGCAGTACTTC. This translates into CASSPDRGQDEQYF.

This rearrangement joins TRBV11-2 to TRBJ2-2, with 7 nucleotides matching TRBD1. CDR1 and CDR2 (germline): SGHAT, FQNNGV. J gave up 6 bases and V 2 bases, and 9 bases lay outside the gene matches. The CDR3 contains 16 residues. In DNA form, the CDR3 reads TGTGCCAGCAGCTTATCACAGGGGAAGAGTCCCGGGGAGCTGTTTTTT. It translates to CASSLSQGKSPGELFF.

The chain links TRBV7-2 to TRBJ2-7, with no clear D. Germline CDR1 is SGHTA and CDR2 is FQGNSA. Trimming cost V 4 bases and J 1 base, with 8 bases left between them. The CDR3 covers 13 residues. CDR3 coding DNA: TGTGCCAGCAGCTACCAGGATTCCTACGAGCAGTACTTC. It codes for CASSYQDSYEQYF.

The chain joins TRBV29-1 to TRBJ2-5; D is unresolved. In germline, CDR1 is SQVTM, CDR2 ANQGSEA. The V and J ends lost 3 bases and 5 bases respectively, with 1 base between them. The CDR3 totals 9 residues. The CDR3 region is CSVEETQYF. The CDR3 DNA reads TGCAGCGTTGAGGAGACCCAGTACTTC.

The chain uses TRBV7-3 and TRBJ2-3; D is unclear. The ends were cut back, 5 bases at V and 7 bases at J, with 13 bases in the middle. The CDR3 consists of 13 residues. CDR1 is SGHTA, CDR2 FQGTGA, per germline. Written as DNA, the CDR3 is TGTGCCAGCAGCGCCACTCCGGCGAATACGCAGTATTTT. This sequence encodes CASSATPANTQYF.

This clonotype was seen more than once but under ten times. This chain joins TRBV2 and TRBJ2-1, with 8 positions matching TRBD1. This CDR3 is built from 15 residues. CDR1 SNHLY and CDR2 FYNNEI come from the germline V gene. V lost 6 bases to trimming and J lost 6 bases; unmatched junction nucleotides: 10. The CDR3 DNA is TGTGCCAGCAGGCAGGCAGGGGGCGGTATCAATGAGCAGTTCTTC. It encodes CASRQAGGGINEQFF. The variable domain in full, with the rest retrieved from reference TRBV2 and TRBJ2-1, is EPEVTQTPSHQVTQMGQEVILRCVPISNHLYFYWYRQILGQKVEFLVSFYNNEISEKSEIFDDQFSVERPDGSNFTLKIRSTKLEDSAMYFCASRQAGGGINEQFFGPGTRLTVL.

The CDR3 nucleotides read TGTGCCAGCAGTGATCGGGGACTCTGGGGGGTGAATGAGCAGTTCTTC. This sequence encodes CASSDRGLWGVNEQFF. This rearrangement joins TRBV2 to TRBJ2-1, with D possibly matching TRBD2 (6 bases). CDR1 is SNHLY, CDR2 FYNNEI, per germline. The CDR3 sequence is 16 residues long. Trimming cost V 3 bases and J 7 bases, with 19 bases left between them.

This clonotype appeared once. V and J are TRBV2 and TRBJ1-6; D remains ambiguous. The CDR3 runs to 15 residues. CDR1 SNHLY and CDR2 FYNNEI come from the germline V gene. V lost 1 base and J 8 bases, leaving 12 bases between the germline ends. CDR3 sequence (DNA): TGTGCCAGCAGTGAAGGGCCCCTCGAATATTCACCCCTCCACTTT. It yields the protein CASSEGPLEYSPLHF. The complete variable domain, with remaining parts taken from reference TRBV2 and TRBJ1-6, reads EPEVTQTPSHQVTQMGQEVILRCVPISNHLYFYWYRQILGQKVEFLVSFYNNEISEKSEIFDDQFSVERPDGSNFTLKIRSTKLEDSAMYFCASSEGPLEYSPLHFGNGTRLTVT.

This clonotype was detected ten times or more. V is TRBV5-1 and J is TRBJ2-6, with D unclear. The CDR3 runs 15 residues. Trimming took 2 bases from V and 3 from J, leaving 9 bases between them. The germline V gene encodes CDR1 SGHRS and CDR2 YFSETQ. CDR3 amino acids: CASSFRPDGANVLTF. The CDR3 DNA follows: TGCGCCAGCAGCTTTCGTCCAGATGGGGCCAACGTCCTGACTTTC.

CDR3 sequence (DNA): TGTGCCAGCAGCCAAGTCGTGGGCTGGGGTAACTATGGCTACACCTTC. This sequence encodes CASSQVVGWGNYGYTF. This chain joins TRBV11-2 and TRBJ1-2; no firm D call. This CDR3 is built from 16 residues. The V gene lost 5 bases and the J gene lost 1 base, with 17 bases spanning the gap. Germline assignment: CDR1 SGHAT and CDR2 FQNNGV.

This clonotype was observed at least ten times. The chain couples TRBV25-1 to TRBJ2-2, with D tentatively TRBD1 (6 bases). Germline-derived CDR1 and CDR2 are MGHDK and SYGVNS. CDR3 length: 16 amino acids. Trimming cost V 3 bases and J 4 bases, with 15 bases left between them. In DNA form, the CDR3 reads TGTGCCAGCAGTGAGCTGGGGGCAAGAGGCACCGGGGAGCTGTTTTTT. It yields the protein CASSELGARGTGELFF.

This clonotype was counted between two and nine times. The chain carries TRBV7-2 and TRBJ1-2; D remains unclear. Trimming removed 2 bases from V and 4 bases from J, with 11 bases in between. Germline V gives CDR1 SGHTA, CDR2 FQGNSA. This CDR3 region has 14 residues. The CDR3 spells CASSLFTLIYGYTF. DNA for the CDR3: TGTGCCAGCAGCTTATTTACCCTCATCTATGGCTACACCTTC.

Regarding this clonotype: A much larger clone lies one base from this, so it may be a read error. The rearrangement joins TRBV12-3 or TRBV12-4 to TRBJ2-1; D unresolved. This CDR3 region has 11 residues. The CDR3 DNA is TGTGCCGGCAGTGGTTACAATGAGCAGTTCTTC. Its translation: CAGSGYNEQFF.

The chain carries TRBV5-1 and TRBJ2-5; 7 nucleotides line up with TRBD1. This CDR3 comprises 17 residues. The germline gives CDR1 SGHRS, CDR2 YFSETQ. V was clipped by 0 bases and J by 4 bases; unmatched bases: 12. In DNA form, the CDR3 reads TGCGCCAGCAGCTTGGGCTTGGCAGGGGGTAAAGGAGAGACCCAGTACTTC. This codes for CASSLGLAGGKGETQYF.

The CDR3 here is CATSRDQSRTNTIYF. CDR3 DNA sequence: TGTGCCACCAGCAGAGATCAGAGCCGCACAAACACCATATATTTT. The J gene is TRBJ1-3, the V gene TRBV15, with unresolved D. The CDR3 length is 15 residues. V lost 0 bases, J lost 6 bases, and 12 bases lay in between. Germline V gene lookup returns CDR1 LNHNV and CDR2 YYDKDF (reference sequence).

This clonotype was observed a handful of times. The rearrangement joins TRBV5-1 to TRBJ2-2, with TRBD1 as a possible D gene (6 bases). The ends were cut back, 3 bases at V and 2 bases at J, with 14 bases in the middle. This CDR3 is built from 16 residues. Germline V gene lookup returns CDR1 SGHRS and CDR2 YFSETQ. DNA of the CDR3: TGCGCCAGCAGCTCAGCAGGGGCCTCAAACACCGGGGAGCTGTTTTTT. This sequence encodes CASSSAGASNTGELFF.